The 26 T cell receptor beta chains below all came from one sample that was sequenced in a study of shared clonotypes between healthy human individuals. Sequencing used immunoSEQ multiplex PCR; TCRdb keeps in-frame clones, though not all of them. This sample has hundreds of thousands of clones; 70% to 80% occur once, and the top ten carry around 13%. The sample was PBMCs. These receptors were obtained from a woman in her thirties or forties in good health. Some clones in this sample may be carry-over from other donors' samples.

As concerns this clone: A far more abundant clone sits one base away, making this likely a read error. The J gene is TRBJ2-5, the V gene TRBV7-2; 7 bases map to TRBD2. The J call is in doubt because the DNA end fits TRBJ2-7 better. Germline loops: CDR1 SGHTA, CDR2 FQGNSA. CDR3 length: 15 amino acids. The CDR3 is CASSVLARAAYEQYF. CDR3 nucleotide sequence: TGTGCCAGCAGCGTACTAGCGAGGGCCGCCTACGAGCAGTACTTC.

About this clone: Other DNA sequences within the sample encode an identical CDR3. The V gene is TRBV28, the J gene TRBJ1-4; 7 bases fit TRBD1. CDR1 and CDR2 from the germline V gene are MDHEN and SYDVKM. This CDR3 is 16 amino acids long. The V and J ends lost 2 bases and 0 bases, in that order; junction bases with no gene match: 3. CDR3 coding DNA: TGTGCCAGCAGTTTACTACAGGGGCCAACTAATGAAAAACTGTTTTTT. Translating it yields CASSLLQGPTNEKLFF. Drawing the rest from reference TRBV28 and TRBJ1-4, the complete variable domain is DVKVTQSSRYLVKRTGEKVFLECVQDMDHENMFWYRQDPGLGLRLIYFSYDVKMKEKGDIPEGYSVSREKKERFSLILESASTNQTSMYLCASSLLQGPTNEKLFFGSGTQLSVL.

This chain joins TRBV29-1 and TRBJ2-5; a possible D gene is TRBD1 (6 bases). CDR1 and CDR2 from the germline V gene are SQVTM and ANQGSEA. This CDR3 is 13 amino acids long. Trimming left V 5 bases short and J 0 bases short, with 10 bases between. The CDR3, as DNA: TGCAGCGTTCTGACAGGCTACCAAGAGACCCAGTACTTC. This sequence encodes CSVLTGYQETQYF. Variable domain in full (rest from reference TRBV29-1 and TRBJ2-5): SAVISQKPSRDICQRGTSLTIQCQVDSQVTMMFWYRQQPGQSLTLIATANQGSEATYESGFVIDKFPISRPNLTFSTLTVSNMSPEDSSIYLCSVLTGYQETQYFGPGTRLLVL.

The gene calls are TRBV18 and TRBJ2-7; a possible D gene is TRBD2 (6 bases). From germline, CDR1 is KGHSH and CDR2 LQKENI. CDR3 length: 16 amino acids. Trimming cost V 2 bases and J 0 bases, with 14 bases left between them. The CDR3, as DNA: TGTGCCAGCTCACCAAATGGTGGGGGGAGCTCCTACGAGCAGTACTTC. The encoded protein is CASSPNGGGSSYEQYF.

Regarding this clone: A single base is all that separates this from a far larger clone, so a read error is likely. The same CDR3 arises from other DNA sequences in this sample as well. The V call is TRBV29-1, the J call TRBJ2-3, with D hard to call. The V end was cut by 4 bases, the J end by 0 bases, with 14 bases between. CDR1 is SQVTM, CDR2 ANQGSEA, per germline. This CDR3 region has 15 residues. CDR3 in DNA: TGCAGCGTTGTCTTACCGGTAACTAGCACAGATACGCAGTATTTT. Its translation: CSVVLPVTSTDTQYF.

The V and J genes are TRBV19 and TRBJ2-1; D unresolved. Germline V CDR1 and CDR2: LNHDA, SQIVND (reference sequence). The germline V and J ends were trimmed by 3 bases and 6 bases, with 15 bases remaining between them. The CDR3 covers 15 residues. In nucleotides, the CDR3 is TGTGCCAGTAGTATCTCTAAGCTAGGATCCAATGAGCAGTTCTTC. Protein product: CASSISKLGSNEQFF.

The genes are TRBV4-3 and TRBJ2-7; 9 bases map to TRBD1. Per the germline V gene, CDR1 is LGHNA and CDR2 is YSLEER. The CDR3 runs 15 residues. The ends lost 3 bases at V and 5 bases at J; junction bases unmatched: 8. The CDR3 DNA reads as TGCGCCAGCAGCCAGTCCGGGACAGGGTTACACGAGCAGTACTTC. It specifies CASSQSGTGLHEQYF.

The chain has TRBV27 and TRBJ2-4, with unresolved D. This CDR3 region has 9 residues. With 11 bases removed from V and 2 bases from J, the gap between germline ends came to 1 base. Germline V gene lookup returns CDR1 MNHEY and CDR2 SMNVEV (reference sequence). For the CDR3, the DNA is TGTGCCTCCAAAAACATTCAGTACTTC. Protein sequence: CASKNIQYF.

In this sample, this clone turned up once. A far larger clone is one base from this, pointing to a likely read error. The rearrangement joins TRBV5-1 to TRBJ2-7; 7 bases align to TRBD1. V gave up 4 bases and J gave up 4 bases; unmatched junction bases: 11. Germline V gene data show CDR1 as SGHRS and CDR2 as YFSETQ. This CDR3 spans 15 amino acids. The CDR3 here is CASSPRSDRAYEQYF. In DNA, the CDR3 is TGCGCCAGCAGCCCCAGATCCGACAGGGCATACGAGCAGTACTTC.

The chain recombines TRBV11-1 with TRBJ2-7; 7 nucleotides agree with TRBD1. This CDR3 comprises 15 residues. The germline V gene encodes CDR1 SGHAT and CDR2 FQDESV (reference sequence). V was pared by 5 bases and J by 4 bases, with 11 bases of the junction left unmatched. The CDR3 DNA reads TGTGCCAGCAGCCCCCCCCCGGGACAGATGTACGAGCAGTACTTC. Protein: CASSPPPGQMYEQYF.

This clone was found many times. This sample also contains other DNA sequences that code for the same CDR3. The V call is TRBV5-1, the J call TRBJ1-2; D ambiguous. V lost 4 bases, J lost 4 bases, and 14 bases lay in between. This CDR3 comprises 14 residues. CDR1 is SGHRS and CDR2 is YFSETQ in the germline V gene. The CDR3 region is CASSPSDRGYGYTF. CDR3 bases: TGCGCCAGCAGCCCCAGTGACCGGGGCTATGGCTACACCTTC. The variable domain in full, completed from reference TRBV5-1 and TRBJ1-2, reads KAGVTQTPRYLIKTRGQQVTLSCSPISGHRSVSWYQQTPGQGLQFLFEYFSETQRNKGNFPGRFSGRQFSNSRSEMNVSTLELGDSALYLCASSPSDRGYGYTFGSGTRLTVV.

This clone was detected a few times. The J gene is TRBJ1-1, the V gene TRBV21-1; the D call TRBD1 from the table was never checked on the DNA. TRBV21-1 is a known pseudogene. The CDR3 spans 17 residues. This CDR3 reads CASSPPPRERVTAEAFF. CDR3 DNA: TGTGCCAGCAGCCCGCCCCCCAGGGAAAGAGTAACCGCTGAAGCTTTCTTT.

The chain couples TRBV4-1 to TRBJ2-3; D is uncertain. V was trimmed by 4 bases and J by 0 bases, leaving 8 bases between them. There are 14 residues in the CDR3. Germline V lookup: CDR1 MGHRA, CDR2 YSYEKL. The CDR3 coding sequence is TGCGCCAGCAGCCTCGGACCTAGCACAGATACGCAGTATTTT. This translates into CASSLGPSTDTQYF.

The chain couples TRBV27 to TRBJ1-1; TRBD1 agrees at 7 bases. This CDR3 region has 13 residues. V trimming: 6 bases; J trimming: 0 bases; junction bases outside the gene matches: 1. Germline V lookup: CDR1 MNHEY, CDR2 SMNVEV (reference sequence). CDR3 DNA: TGTGCCAGCAGAGACAGGGTGAACACTGAAGCTTTCTTT. The encoded protein is CASRDRVNTEAFF.

The genes are TRBV5-4 and TRBJ2-5; 8 positions agree with TRBD1. This CDR3 region has 15 residues. The J segment lost 4 bases and the V segment lost 0 bases, leaving 5 bases of the junction unmatched. In germline, CDR1 is SGHNT, CDR2 YYREEE (reference sequence). The CDR3 coding sequence is TGTGCCAGCAGCTTGGAGGGACAGGATGGAGAGACCCAGTACTTC. This encodes CASSLEGQDGETQYF. Based on the CDR3 plus reference TRBV5-4 and TRBJ2-5, the full variable domain is ETGVTQSPTHLIKTRGQQVTLRCSSQSGHNTVSWYQQALGQGPQFIFQYYREEENGRGNFPPRFSGLQFPNYSSELNVNALELDDSALYLCASSLEGQDGETQYFGPGTRLLVL.

The chain uses TRBV7-9 and TRBJ1-2, with D possibly being TRBD1 (6 bases). This CDR3 region has 14 residues. Germline-derived CDR1 and CDR2 are SEHNR and FQNEAQ (reference sequence). The V end was cut by 0 bases, the J end by 5 bases, with 10 bases between. In DNA, the CDR3 is TGTGCCAGCAGCTTAGCACAGGGATGGTATGGCTACACCTTC. Translating gives CASSLAQGWYGYTF.

Note on this clone: It may be a read error: a sequence one base away is much more abundant. This chain links TRBV19 with TRBJ1-4; D call uncertain. The CDR3 extends over 13 amino acids. Germline-derived CDR1 and CDR2 are LNHDA and SQIVND (reference sequence). CDR3 amino acids: CASSRTTNERLFF. DNA for the CDR3: TGTGCCAGTAGCCGTACAACTAATGAAAGACTGTTTTTT.

With regard to this clone: A far larger clone is just one base off, so this is likely a read error. Other nucleotide sequences in the sample specify the same CDR3. This rearrangement joins TRBV6-1 to TRBJ2-6; TRBD2 is a possible D gene (5 bases). CDR1 and CDR2 (germline): MNHNS, SASEGT. The CDR3 totals 16 residues. V gave up 6 bases and J gave up 0 bases, with 12 bases separating them. The CDR3 reads CASSELDFSGANVLTF. CDR3 sequence (DNA): TGTGCCAGCAGCGAATTGGACTTCTCTGGGGCCAACGTCCTGACTTTC.

This chain connects TRBV27 to TRBJ2-3, with a tentative D call TRBD2 (6 bases). CDR1 and CDR2 from the germline V gene are MNHEY and SMNVEV (reference sequence). V lost 7 bases to trimming and J lost 3 bases, with 8 bases between them. This CDR3 spans 12 amino acids. CDR3 loop: CASTGRTDTQYF. The CDR3 DNA follows: TGTGCCAGCACAGGGAGGACAGATACGCAGTATTTT.

The chain couples TRBV14 to TRBJ2-4; 9 positions agree with TRBD2. The CDR3 spans 15 residues. The V gene end was trimmed by 3 bases and the J gene end by 3 bases; junction bases not matched to a gene: 3. Germline assignment: CDR1 SGHDN and CDR2 FVKESK. CDR3 in DNA: TGTGCCAGCAGCCAGCTAGCGGGGCTCAAAAACATTCAGTACTTC. Its translation: CASSQLAGLKNIQYF.

The sample holds a few counts of this clone. The chain joins TRBV10-1 to TRBJ2-5; D is undetermined. V was trimmed by 8 bases and J by 0 bases, leaving 4 bases between them. Germline V gene lookup returns CDR1 WNHNN and CDR2 SYGVQD (reference sequence). The CDR3 has 11 residues. The CDR3 bases are TGCGCCAGCTATTACCAAGAGACCCAGTACTTC. It encodes CASYYQETQYF.

The V and J genes are TRBV15 and TRBJ2-3; D possibly corresponds to TRBD2 (6 bases). CDR1 is LNHNV, CDR2 YYDKDF, per germline (reference sequence). The CDR3 loop spans 14 amino acids. Deletions cut 8 bases from V and 4 bases from J, with 16 bases between. This CDR3 reads CATRDLRGADTQYF. The CDR3, as DNA: TGTGCCACCCGGGACTTACGAGGGGCAGATACGCAGTATTTT.

This sequence joins TRBV5-6 and TRBJ1-1, with unresolved D. V lost 3 bases and J 2 bases, leaving 17 bases between the germline ends. This CDR3 contains 16 residues. The germline V gene encodes CDR1 SGHDT and CDR2 YYEEEE. CDR3 protein: CASSSMTPPLNTEAFF. The CDR3, as DNA: TGTGCCAGCAGCTCCATGACTCCGCCGCTTAACACTGAAGCTTTCTTT.

The CDR3 spells CASSLGGREGEQFF. DNA of the CDR3: TGTGCCAGCAGCTTGGGCGGGAGGGAGGGTGAGCAGTTCTTC. The chain couples TRBV5-4 to TRBJ2-1; 9 positions agree with TRBD2. This CDR3 is 14 amino acids long. Trimming removed 0 bases from V and 9 bases from J; junction bases left unmatched: 4. Germline CDR1 and CDR2: SGHNT and YYREEE (reference sequence).

To note about this clone: A read error may explain this, as a much larger clone is one base away. The V gene is TRBV11-2, the J gene TRBJ2-7, with D maybe TRBD2 (6 bases). This CDR3 has 16 residues. V dropped 2 bases and J dropped 4 bases, with 18 bases sitting between them. Germline lookup yields CDR1 SGHAT and CDR2 FQNNGV. The CDR3 sequence is CASSLLVGTGGYEQYF. CDR3 DNA sequence: TGTGCCAGCAGCTTATTAGTCGGGACTGGCGGGTACGAGCAGTACTTC.

Remarks on this clone: This likely traces to a read error, being one base from a far larger clone. The gene calls are TRBV7-7 and TRBJ2-5; 8 nucleotides match TRBD2. Germline-derived CDR1 and CDR2 are SSHAT and FNYEAQ (reference sequence). This CDR3 spans 16 amino acids. The CDR3 sequence is CASSPPTSALGAAQYF. In DNA form, the CDR3 reads TGTGCTAGCAGCCCCCCGACTAGCGCCTTAGGGGCGGCCCAGTACTTC.